This paragraph reports one TCR beta chain. The antigen is unknown. Every patient experienced relapse after autologous stem cell transplantation, and brentuximab vedotin exposure varied. Complete response, partial response or progressive disease was recorded as best response. These data are taken from a study of PD-1 blockade in classical Hodgkin lymphoma. Method: immunoSEQ multiplex PCR; TCRdb's copy keeps in-frame clones and lacks some. The repertoire holds under 40,000 clones, with 76% as singletons. Study findings and constraints: Patients with an early start, nivolumab under 1 year after ASCT, were excluded. Still unresolved is the cause of the repertoire differences, which may be disease activity or prior therapy. It was reported that newly diagnosed patients had less baseline TCR diversity than healthy donors.

The specimen comprised peripheral blood mononuclear cells (PBMCs), sampled before the second cycle of nivolumab. The TCR comes from a human donor with classical Hodgkin lymphoma.

The CDR3 region is CASSPHGQALGGYTF. The DNA of the CDR3 is TGTGCCAGCAGTCCCCACGGGCAGGCACTGGGTGGCTACACCTTC. The genes are TRBV6-5 and TRBJ1-2; D is unresolved. The V and J ends lost 5 bases and 7 bases respectively, with 20 bases between them. CDR1 and CDR2 from the germline V gene are MNHEY and SVGAGI. This CDR3 spans 15 amino acids.